This T cell receptor beta chain is from a study of lymphopenia after photon versus proton radiotherapy. Concerning this clone itself: The antigen remains undetermined.

Points from the study as a whole: Relative stability marked proton patients; photon patients lost diversity and naive cells. After the lymphocyte nadir, photon-treated repertoires showed oligoclonal expansion, especially of CD8+ Temra cells. A bigger post-nadir fall in TCR diversity correlated inversely with survival time in deceased patients.

Sequencing used immunoSEQ multiplex PCR; TCRdb keeps in-frame clones, though not all of them. The repertoire consists of under 75,000 clones, with roughly 90% occurring once and the leading ten covering 2% to 2.5%. Germline V lookup: CDR1 MNHEY, CDR2 SVGAGI. The CDR3 is made up of 14 amino acids. The germline V and J ends were trimmed by 6 bases and 1 base, with 9 bases remaining between them. V and J are TRBV6-5 and TRBJ2-2; D gene uncertain. The source was peripheral blood, collected from a patient treated with photon-based radiotherapy. The sequence came from a woman aged 35 to 49 with cholangiocarcinoma. The DNA for the CDR3 is TGTGCCAGCAGCGCACACTTGAACACCGGGGAGCTGTTTTTT. Amino acid sequence: CASSAHLNTGELFF.